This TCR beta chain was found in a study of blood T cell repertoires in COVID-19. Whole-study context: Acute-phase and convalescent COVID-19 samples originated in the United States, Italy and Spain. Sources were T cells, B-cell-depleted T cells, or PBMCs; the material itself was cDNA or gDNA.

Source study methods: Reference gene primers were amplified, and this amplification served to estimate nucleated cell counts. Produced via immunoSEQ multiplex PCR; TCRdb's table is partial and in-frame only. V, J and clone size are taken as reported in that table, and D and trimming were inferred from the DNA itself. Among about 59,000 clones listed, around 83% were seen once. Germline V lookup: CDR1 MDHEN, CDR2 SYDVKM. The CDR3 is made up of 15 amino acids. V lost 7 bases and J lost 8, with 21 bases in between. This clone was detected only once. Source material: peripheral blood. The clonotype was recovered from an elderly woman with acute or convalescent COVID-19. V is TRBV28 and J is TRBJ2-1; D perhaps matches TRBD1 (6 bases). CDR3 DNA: TGTGCCAGCACCAGAGGGGGACCTGGGGGAGATGAGCAGTTCTTC. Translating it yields CASTRGGPGGDEQFF.